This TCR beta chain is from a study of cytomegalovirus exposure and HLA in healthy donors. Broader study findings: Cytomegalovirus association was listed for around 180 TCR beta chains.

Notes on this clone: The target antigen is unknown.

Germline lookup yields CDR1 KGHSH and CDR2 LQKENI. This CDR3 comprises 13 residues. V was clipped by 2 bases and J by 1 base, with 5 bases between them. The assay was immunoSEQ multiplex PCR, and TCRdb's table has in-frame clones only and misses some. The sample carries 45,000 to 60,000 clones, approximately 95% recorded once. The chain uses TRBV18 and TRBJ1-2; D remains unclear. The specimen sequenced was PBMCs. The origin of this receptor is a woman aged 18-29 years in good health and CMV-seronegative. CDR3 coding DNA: TGTGCCAGCTCACCAGACAATAACTATGGCTACACCTTC. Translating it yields CASSPDNNYGYTF. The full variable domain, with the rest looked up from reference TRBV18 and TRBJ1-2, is NAGVMQNPRHLVRRRGQEARLRCSPMKGHSHVYWYRQLPEEGLKFMVYLQKENIIDESGMPKERFSAEFPKEGPSILRIQQVVRGDSAAYFCASSPDNNYGYTFGSGTRLTVV.